Sequencing of this T cell receptor beta chain was carried out in a study of early T cells in non-severe SARS-CoV-2 infection. Study overall: Sequencing targeted bulk RNA from unsorted whole blood, leaving chains unpaired.

This clonotype was picked up a small number of times. TCRdb re-called the 5' RACE reads with MiXCR, one entry per CDR3 protein. Altogether tens of thousands of distinct CDR3 sequences are present, around 7% being singletons, with the ten largest covering 4% to 4.5%. The sample consisted of whole blood. This TCR was recovered from an adult who was a healthcare worker with PCR-confirmed SARS-CoV-2 infection or an uninfected control (not recorded which).

The CDR3 protein is CAWNRLEPYEQYF. The CDR3, as DNA: TGTGCCTGGAACCGACTAGAACCCTACGAGCAGTACTTC. The V gene is TRBV30, the J gene TRBJ2-7, with D maybe TRBD2 (6 bases). Germline V gene data show CDR1 as GTSNPN and CDR2 as SVGIG (reference sequence). The CDR3 runs 13 residues. V dropped 4 bases and J dropped 2 bases, with 12 bases sitting between them.